The T cell receptor beta chain described here comes from a study of T-cell reconstitution after alpha-beta-depleted transplantation in children. For TCRbeta, the library was prepared with unique molecular identifiers. MiXCR, applied by TCRdb to the PCR reads, yields one record per CDR3 protein. Here the sample spans roughly 610,000 distinct CDR3 sequences, more than 9% being singletons. The V and J ends lost 8 bases and 2 bases, in that order; junction bases with no gene match: 11. Germline V gene sequence: CDR1 MNHEY, CDR2 SVGEGT. The CDR3 spans 15 residues. This clonotype has more than one count but fewer than ten.

This receptor was obtained from a human donor who donated a stem cell graft to a child with acute myeloid leukemia. This specimen was PBMCs from the stem cell graft donor, taken from the stem cell graft. This chain joins TRBV6-2 or TRBV6-3 and TRBJ2-7; TRBD1 aligns across 8 bases. CDR3 coding DNA: TGTGCCAGCTTAGCGACCGGACAGGGCACCTACGAGCAGTACTTC. It translates to CASLATGQGTYEQYF.